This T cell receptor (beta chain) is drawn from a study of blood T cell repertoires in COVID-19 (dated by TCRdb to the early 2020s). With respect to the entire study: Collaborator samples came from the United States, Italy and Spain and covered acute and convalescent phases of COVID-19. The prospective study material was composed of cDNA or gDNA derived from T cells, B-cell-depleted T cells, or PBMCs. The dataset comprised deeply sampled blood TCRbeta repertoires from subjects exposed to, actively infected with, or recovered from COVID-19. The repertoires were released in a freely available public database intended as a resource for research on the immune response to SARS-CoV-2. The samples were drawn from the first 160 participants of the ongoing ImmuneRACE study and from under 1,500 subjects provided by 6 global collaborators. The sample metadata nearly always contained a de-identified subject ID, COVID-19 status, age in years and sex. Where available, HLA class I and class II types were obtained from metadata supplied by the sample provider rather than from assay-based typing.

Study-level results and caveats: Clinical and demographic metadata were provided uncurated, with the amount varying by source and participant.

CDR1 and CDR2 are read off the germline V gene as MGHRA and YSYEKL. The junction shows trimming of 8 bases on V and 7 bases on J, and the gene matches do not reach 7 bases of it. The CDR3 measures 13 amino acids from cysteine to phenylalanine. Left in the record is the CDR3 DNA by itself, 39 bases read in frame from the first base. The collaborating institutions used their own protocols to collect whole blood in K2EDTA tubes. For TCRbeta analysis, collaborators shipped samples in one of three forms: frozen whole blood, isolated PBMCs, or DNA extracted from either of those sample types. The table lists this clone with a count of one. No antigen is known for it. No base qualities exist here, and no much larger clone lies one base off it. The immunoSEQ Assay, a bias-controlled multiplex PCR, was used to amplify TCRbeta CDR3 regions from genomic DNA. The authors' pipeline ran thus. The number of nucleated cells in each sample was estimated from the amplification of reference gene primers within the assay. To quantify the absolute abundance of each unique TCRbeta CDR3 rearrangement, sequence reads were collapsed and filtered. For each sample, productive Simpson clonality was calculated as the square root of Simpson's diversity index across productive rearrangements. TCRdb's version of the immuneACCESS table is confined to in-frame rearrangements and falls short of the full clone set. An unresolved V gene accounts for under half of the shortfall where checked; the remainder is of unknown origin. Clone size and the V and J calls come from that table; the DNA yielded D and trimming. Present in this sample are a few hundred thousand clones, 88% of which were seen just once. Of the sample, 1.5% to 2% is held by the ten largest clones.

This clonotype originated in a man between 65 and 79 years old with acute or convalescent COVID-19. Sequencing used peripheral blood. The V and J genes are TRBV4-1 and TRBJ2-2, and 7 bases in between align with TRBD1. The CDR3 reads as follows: CASGRQGVGELFF. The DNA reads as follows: TGCGCCAGCGGAAGACAGGGTGTCGGGGAGCTGTTTTTT.